This T cell receptor (beta chain) was found in a study of vaccination effects on CD4 cells after COVID-19. Broader study findings: Within healthy vaccinees, only 1 of 255 vaccine-induced clones displayed cross-reactivity with common cold coronaviruses.

Viral peptide pool expansion of antigen-specific CD4+ T cells preceded sequencing in the ViraFEST assay. When around nine days of culture had elapsed, CD4+ T cells were isolated. Of the BNT162b2 and mRNA-1273 vaccines, participants received two doses of one or the other. Vaccinees lacked prior SARS-CoV-2 infection and tested negative for nucleocapsid antibodies. Details on this clone: The target antigen is unknown.

Trimming removed 5 bases at V and 1 base at J, with 6 bases between. From germline, CDR1 is SNHLY and CDR2 FYNNEI. The CDR3 loop spans 12 amino acids. Profiled with immunoSEQ multiplex PCR; TCRdb holds only in-frame clones, not every one. The sample includes 30,000 to 40,000 clones, 82% of them seen just once. The sequence came from a human donor who received a COVID-19 vaccine. Some clones in this sample may be carry-over from other donors' samples. This material consisted of CD4+ T cells from PBMCs cultured with HCoV-NL63 spike peptides, taken after COVID-19 vaccination. The gene calls are TRBV2 and TRBJ2-7; no clear D gene. CDR3 residues: CASSYTSYEQYV. The CDR3 DNA reads as TGTGCCAGCAGTTACACATCCTACGAGCAGTACGTC.